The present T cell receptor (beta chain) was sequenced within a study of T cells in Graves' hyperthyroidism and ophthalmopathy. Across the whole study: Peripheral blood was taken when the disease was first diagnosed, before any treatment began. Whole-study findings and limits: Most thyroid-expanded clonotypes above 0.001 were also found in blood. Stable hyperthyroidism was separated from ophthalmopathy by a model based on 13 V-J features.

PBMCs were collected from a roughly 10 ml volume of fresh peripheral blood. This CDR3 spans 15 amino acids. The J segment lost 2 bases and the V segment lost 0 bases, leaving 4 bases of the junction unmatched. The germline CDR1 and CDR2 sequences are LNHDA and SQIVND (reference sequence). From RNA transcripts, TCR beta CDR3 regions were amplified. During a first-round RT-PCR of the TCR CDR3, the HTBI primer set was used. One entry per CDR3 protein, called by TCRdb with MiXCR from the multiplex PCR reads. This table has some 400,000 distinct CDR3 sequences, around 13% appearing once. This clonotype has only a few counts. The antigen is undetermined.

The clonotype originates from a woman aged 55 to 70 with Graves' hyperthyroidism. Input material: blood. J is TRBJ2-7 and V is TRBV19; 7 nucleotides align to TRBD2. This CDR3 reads CASSIERRGTYEQYF. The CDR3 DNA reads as TGTGCCAGTAGTATAGAGAGGCGGGGGACCTACGAGCAGTACTTC.